The next 8 T cell receptor beta chains were all read from a single sample in a study of blood T cell repertoires in COVID-19 (dated by TCRdb to about 2020). The library was built by means of the immunoSEQ multiplex PCR assay. This is the immuneACCESS table as TCRdb keeps it, with only in-frame sequences that have V and J called. A part of the clones is gone; compared with another copy, unresolved V genes explain less than half, and the rest is unexplained. Counted in this sample were 200,000 to 250,000 clones; about 90% of them appeared once. Clones ranked in the top ten supply 1.5% of the sample. The sequenced sample consisted of peripheral blood. These receptors were obtained from a man between 18 and 29 years old with active or convalescent COVID-19.

The gene calls are TRBV24-1 and TRBJ1-5; D is unclear. CDR3 length: 14 residues. The V and J ends lost 1 base and 3 bases respectively, with 6 bases between them. The germline V gene encodes CDR1 KGHDR and CDR2 SFDVKD. CDR3 region: CATSDLADNQPQHF. The CDR3, as DNA: TGTGCCACCAGTGATTTAGCCGACAATCAGCCCCAGCATTTT.

This clone was picked up a small number of times. The V gene is TRBV13, the J gene TRBJ1-1; D remains unclear. V was clipped by 6 bases and J by 2 bases, with 13 bases between them. In germline, CDR1 is PRHDT, CDR2 FYEKMQ (reference sequence). The CDR3 is 14 amino acids. The CDR3 DNA reads as TGTGCCAGCAGTCCCGCCGAGAGAAACACTGAAGCTTTCTTT. It encodes CASSPAERNTEAFF.

The rearrangement links TRBV6-5 to TRBJ2-5, with 8 bases aligning to TRBD2. The germline CDR1 and CDR2 sequences are MNHEY and SVGAGI. With V trimmed by 6 bases and J by 6 bases, 3 bases remained unmatched. The CDR3 extends over 12 amino acids. The CDR3 reads CASRAGAKTQYF. DNA of the CDR3: TGTGCCAGCAGAGCGGGAGCCAAGACCCAGTACTTC.

The chain couples TRBV18 to TRBJ1-1; the D is unclear. Germline V lookup: CDR1 KGHSH, CDR2 LQKENI. V dropped 2 bases and J dropped 0 bases, with 19 bases sitting between them. This CDR3 has 18 residues. The CDR3 nucleotides are TGTGCCAGCTCACCATTTGGAGGGTCGCGCCTCCTGAACACTGAAGCTTTCTTT. Protein: CASSPFGGSRLLNTEAFF.

V is TRBV27 and J is TRBJ1-2; D gene ambiguous. CDR1 and CDR2 from the germline V gene are MNHEY and SMNVEV (reference sequence). Trimming shortened V by 6 bases and J by 0 bases, and 14 bases separated the two germline ends. The CDR3 length is 15 residues. CDR3 DNA: TGTGCCAGCAGGTTGTCCTACAGTTCTAACTATGGCTACACCTTC. Protein: CASRLSYSSNYGYTF.

V usage is TRBV24-1 and J usage is TRBJ2-1, with D perhaps TRBD1 (6 bases). The V end lost 5 bases, the J end lost 0 bases, and 10 bases lay between the germline ends. This CDR3 region has 15 residues. The germline CDR1 and CDR2 sequences are KGHDR and SFDVKD. The DNA for the CDR3 is TGTGCCACCAGTGGCAGGACAGACTCCTACAATGAGCAGTTCTTC. Its protein is CATSGRTDSYNEQFF.

CDR3 DNA sequence: TGTGCCAGCACCTGGGCAGCTGGCAATCAGCCCCAGCATTTT. Translated, it gives CASTWAAGNQPQHF. The J gene is TRBJ1-5, the V gene TRBV28; D gene unclear. Germline loops: CDR1 MDHEN, CDR2 SYDVKM. Trimming took off 7 bases at V and 2 bases at J, with 12 bases between the two ends. There are 14 residues in the CDR3. Using reference TRBV28 and TRBJ1-5 for the parts outside the CDR3, the full variable domain is DVKVTQSSRYLVKRTGEKVFLECVQDMDHENMFWYRQDPGLGLRLIYFSYDVKMKEKGDIPEGYSVSREKKERFSLILESASTNQTSMYLCASTWAAGNQPQHFGDGTRLSIL.

The chain joins TRBV14 to TRBJ1-2; D call uncertain. V was cut by 0 bases and J by 2 bases, with 7 bases left in between. The germline V gene encodes CDR1 SGHDN and CDR2 FVKESK. This CDR3 has 14 residues. The DNA of the CDR3 is TGTGCCAGCAGCCAAGATATCCAGAACTATGGCTACACCTTC. Translation gives CASSQDIQNYGYTF.